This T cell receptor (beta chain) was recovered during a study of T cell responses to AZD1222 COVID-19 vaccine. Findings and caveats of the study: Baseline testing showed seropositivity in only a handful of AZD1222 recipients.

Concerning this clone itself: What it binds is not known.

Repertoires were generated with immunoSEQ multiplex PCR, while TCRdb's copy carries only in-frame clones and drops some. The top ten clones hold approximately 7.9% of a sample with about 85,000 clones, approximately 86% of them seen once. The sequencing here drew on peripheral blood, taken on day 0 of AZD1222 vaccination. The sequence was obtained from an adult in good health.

The chain's CDR3 is CASGGHGDSNEKLFF. The CDR3 bases are TGTGCCAGCGGGGGTCATGGGGATTCTAATGAAAAACTGTTTTTT. The chain is built from TRBV28 and TRBJ1-4, with a weak D call TRBD1 (5 bases). Germline values: CDR1 MDHEN, CDR2 SYDVKM. V was cut by 8 bases and J by 3 bases, with 16 bases left in between. The CDR3 covers 15 residues. Full variable domain (outside the CDR3, taken from reference TRBV28 and TRBJ1-4): DVKVTQSSRYLVKRTGEKVFLECVQDMDHENMFWYRQDPGLGLRLIYFSYDVKMKEKGDIPEGYSVSREKKERFSLILESASTNQTSMYLCASGGHGDSNEKLFFGSGTQLSVL.